Presented here are 20 T cell receptor beta chains from one specimen sequenced in a study of blood T cell repertoires in COVID-19. Generated by immunoSEQ multiplex PCR, the TCRdb table keeps only in-frame clones and is missing some. The sample contains fewer than 300,000 clones, approximately 85% of which appear only once. The sample comprised peripheral blood. Source of these receptors: a woman aged 30 to 39 with acute or convalescent COVID-19.

The chain is built from TRBV25-1 and TRBJ1-3; the D gene is possibly TRBD1 (5 bases). Germline V gene sequence: CDR1 MGHDK, CDR2 SYGVNS. With 7 bases removed from V and 8 bases from J, the gap between germline ends came to 15 bases. The length of the CDR3 is 13 residues. The CDR3 DNA reads TGTGCCAGCAAGGGACTCTTGAAGGACACCATATATTTT. It encodes CASKGLLKDTIYF.

This sequence joins TRBV27 and TRBJ2-7; the match to TRBD2 covers 9 bases. V shed 5 bases and J 4 bases; nucleotides not matched to a gene: 9. Germline CDR1 and CDR2: MNHEY and SMNVEV (reference sequence). This CDR3 is built from 15 residues. The CDR3 loop is CASSPVTSGPYEQYF. CDR3 in DNA: TGTGCCAGCAGTCCCGTGACTAGCGGACCTTACGAGCAGTACTTC.

This rearrangement joins TRBV27 to TRBJ2-7; 12 bases map to TRBD1. The V segment lost 1 base and the J segment 7 bases; nucleotides outside the gene matches: 8. The germline gives CDR1 MNHEY, CDR2 SMNVEV (reference sequence). The CDR3 covers 16 residues. The CDR3 DNA reads as TGTGCCAGCAGTTTATTTAGGGACAGGGGGCTGGGGGAGCAGTACTTC. The encoded protein is CASSLFRDRGLGEQYF.

The chain joins TRBV29-1 to TRBJ1-1; D remains unclear. V dropped 8 bases and J dropped 0 bases, with 13 bases sitting between them. CDR1 and CDR2 from the germline V gene are SQVTM and ANQGSEA. The CDR3 runs 13 residues. CDR3 sequence: CSSTRGVNTEAFF. Written as DNA, the CDR3 is TGCAGCTCCACCCGGGGAGTGAACACTGAAGCTTTCTTT.

This rearrangement joins TRBV27 to TRBJ2-1, with 9 bases identical to TRBD1. Trimming at V came to 2 bases and at J to 2 bases, leaving 4 bases not matched to a gene. Germline V gene lookup returns CDR1 MNHEY and CDR2 SMNVEV (reference sequence). The CDR3 runs to 16 residues. For the CDR3, the DNA is TGTGCCAGCAGTTTAAAGGGACAGGGAACCTACAATGAGCAGTTCTTC. Translation: CASSLKGQGTYNEQFF.

This chain uses TRBV7-8 with TRBJ2-7; 9 bases are a match to TRBD1. Germline V gives CDR1 SGHVS, CDR2 FQNEAQ. The CDR3 is made up of 16 amino acids. Trimming took 3 bases from V and 3 from J; bases not matched to a gene: 9. The CDR3 loop is CASSFSGTGINYEQYF. The CDR3 DNA reads TGTGCCAGCAGCTTCTCCGGGACAGGGATCAACTACGAGCAGTACTTC.

CDR3 DNA sequence: TGTGCCAGCAGCCAAGGCGGGGCACATAATTCACCCCTCCACTTT. Its protein is CASSQGGAHNSPLHF. The gene calls are TRBV3-1 (or the pseudogene TRBV3-2) and TRBJ1-6, with D possibly being TRBD1 (5 bases). Trimming left V 1 base short and J 5 bases short, with 9 bases between. Germline V gene lookup returns CDR1 LGHDT and CDR2 YNNKEL (reference sequence). The CDR3 is made up of 15 amino acids.

This chain joins TRBV12-5 and TRBJ2-1; a weak D match, TRBD1 (5 bases). CDR1 is LGHNT and CDR2 is FRNRAP in the germline V gene. This CDR3 is 15 amino acids long. V was clipped by 1 base and J by 0 bases, with 7 bases between them. For the CDR3, the DNA is TGTGCTAGTGGTTTGGGACAGAGCTCCTACAATGAGCAGTTCTTC. It translates to CASGLGQSSYNEQFF.

The rearrangement joins TRBV9 to TRBJ2-7; 9 bases agree with TRBD1. This CDR3 is 15 amino acids long. Germline V CDR1 and CDR2: SGDLS, YYNGEE. The J segment lost 3 bases and the V segment lost 3 bases, leaving 7 bases of the junction unmatched. The CDR3 loop reads CASSASGTGLYEQYF. CDR3 nucleotide sequence: TGTGCCAGCAGCGCCTCCGGGACAGGGCTCTACGAGCAGTACTTC.

This sequence joins TRBV6-2 or TRBV6-3 and TRBJ2-1; the D gene is possibly TRBD1 (5 bases). Germline CDR1 and CDR2: MNHEY and SVGEGT. Trimming shortened V by 4 bases and J by 5 bases, and 12 bases separated the two germline ends. The CDR3 runs 14 residues. CDR3 in amino acids: CASSSGRVDNEQFF. In nucleotides, the CDR3 is TGTGCCAGCAGTTCGGGCAGGGTAGACAATGAGCAGTTCTTC.

This chain links TRBV6-4 with TRBJ2-1; TRBD2 matches 11 bases. Trimming at V came to 6 bases and at J to 6 bases, leaving 7 bases not matched to a gene. The CDR3 contains 15 residues. Per the germline V gene, CDR1 is MRHNA and CDR2 is SNTAGT. The CDR3 reads CASRKELAGGNEQFF. Written as DNA, the CDR3 is TGTGCCAGCAGAAAAGAGCTAGCGGGAGGCAATGAGCAGTTCTTC.

The V and J genes are TRBV4-2 and TRBJ2-7; 9 positions agree with TRBD1. The CDR3 consists of 15 residues. V gave up 0 bases and J gave up 3 bases; unmatched junction bases: 3. Germline V lookup: CDR1 LGHNA, CDR2 YNFKEQ. The CDR3 DNA is TGTGCCAGCAGCCAAGATCCGACAGGGGGCTACGAGCAGTACTTC. Translating gives CASSQDPTGGYEQYF.

J is TRBJ2-7 and V is TRBV11-2, with D hard to call. Trimming left V 0 bases short and J 1 base short, with 10 bases between. The CDR3 covers 15 residues. Germline V gives CDR1 SGHAT, CDR2 FQNNGV. The CDR3 region has the DNA TGTGCCAGCAGCTTAGATCGGTGGTATTCCTACGAGCAGTACTTC. It encodes CASSLDRWYSYEQYF.

In DNA form, the CDR3 reads TGCGCCAGCAGCCTTGGACAGGGGGCGCGAGGCTACACCTTC. Translated: CASSLGQGARGYTF. The chain links TRBV4-3 to TRBJ1-2, with TRBD1 matching over 11 bases. Germline V gene sequence: CDR1 LGHNA, CDR2 YSLEER. V lost 4 bases to trimming and J lost 8 bases; unmatched junction nucleotides: 6. CDR3 length: 14 residues.

The chain links TRBV19 to TRBJ2-3, with 7 bases lining up with TRBD1. Unmatched junction bases numbered 2, after V lost 3 bases and J lost 2 bases. Germline CDR1 LNHDA, CDR2 SQIVND (reference sequence). The CDR3 contains 14 residues. The CDR3 is CASSMGQYTDTQYF. CDR3 DNA: TGTGCCAGTAGTATGGGACAGTACACAGATACGCAGTATTTT.

The V gene is TRBV14, the J gene TRBJ1-2, with D tentatively TRBD1 (6 bases). CDR1 is SGHDN, CDR2 FVKESK, per germline. The CDR3 spans 13 residues. V was shortened by 2 bases and J by 6 bases, with 10 bases between the two germline ends. This CDR3 reads CASSQYKGDGYTF. The CDR3 bases are TGTGCCAGCAGCCAATATAAGGGGGATGGCTACACCTTC. The full variable domain, with the rest looked up from reference TRBV14 and TRBJ1-2, is EAGVTQFPSHSVIEKGQTVTLRCDPISGHDNLYWYRRVMGKEIKFLLHFVKESKQDESGMPNNRFLAERTGGTYSTLKVQPAELEDSGVYFCASSQYKGDGYTFGSGTRLTVV.

The rearrangement links TRBV19 to TRBJ1-1, with D hard to call. With 2 bases removed from V and 4 bases from J, the gap between germline ends came to 11 bases. The CDR3 extends over 14 amino acids. CDR1 is LNHDA and CDR2 is SQIVND in the germline V gene (reference sequence). CDR3 residues: CASSISATGTEAFF. The CDR3 DNA reads TGTGCCAGTAGTATATCCGCAACGGGCACTGAAGCTTTCTTT.

The chain couples TRBV9 to TRBJ2-2, with 8 bases matching TRBD1. The germline gives CDR1 SGDLS, CDR2 YYNGEE. V trimming: 3 bases; J trimming: 4 bases; junction bases outside the gene matches: 5. The CDR3 has 15 amino acids. The CDR3 DNA reads TGTGCCAGCAGCGGGACAGGGATGGTCACCGGGGAGCTGTTTTTT. This translates into CASSGTGMVTGELFF.

The V and J genes are TRBV19 and TRBJ1-4; weak D call: TRBD1 (6 bases). The V gene lost 3 bases and the J gene lost 7 bases, with 18 bases spanning the gap. Germline loops: CDR1 LNHDA, CDR2 SQIVND (reference sequence). The CDR3 has 16 amino acids. As DNA, the CDR3 is TGTGCCAGTAGTATTGGTTTTTCACAGGGAGTTGAAAAACTGTTTTTT. This encodes CASSIGFSQGVEKLFF. The full variable domain, with the rest looked up from reference TRBV19 and TRBJ1-4, is DGGITQSPKYLFRKEGQNVTLSCEQNLNHDAMYWYRQDPGQGLRLIYYSQIVNDFQKGDIAEGYSVSREKKESFPLTVTSAQKNPTAFYLCASSIGFSQGVEKLFFGSGTQLSVL.

The genes are TRBV18 and TRBJ2-1; TRBD1 is a possible D gene (5 bases). The germline V gene has CDR1 KGHSH and CDR2 LQKENI. CDR3 length: 15 residues. V shed 5 bases and J shed 3 bases, with 14 bases lying between them. The CDR3 DNA follows: TGTGCCAGCTCAACAAAGGACACTTACTACAATGAGCAGTTCTTC. Protein sequence: CASSTKDTYYNEQFF.